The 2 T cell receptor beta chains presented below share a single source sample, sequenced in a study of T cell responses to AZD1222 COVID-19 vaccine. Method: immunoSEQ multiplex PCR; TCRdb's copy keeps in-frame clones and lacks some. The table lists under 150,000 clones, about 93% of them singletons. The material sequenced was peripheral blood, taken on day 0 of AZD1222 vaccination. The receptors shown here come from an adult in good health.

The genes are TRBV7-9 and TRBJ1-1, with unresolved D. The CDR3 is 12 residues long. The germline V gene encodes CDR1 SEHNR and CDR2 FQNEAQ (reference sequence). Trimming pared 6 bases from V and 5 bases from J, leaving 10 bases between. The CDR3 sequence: CASRFLGTEAFF. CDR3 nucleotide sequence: TGTGCCAGCAGATTTTTAGGTACTGAAGCTTTCTTT.

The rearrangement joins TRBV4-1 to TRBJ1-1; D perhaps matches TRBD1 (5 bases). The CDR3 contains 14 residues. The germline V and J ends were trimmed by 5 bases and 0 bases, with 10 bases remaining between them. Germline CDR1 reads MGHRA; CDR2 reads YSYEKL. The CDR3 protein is CASSITGVNTEAFF. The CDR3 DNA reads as TGCGCCAGCAGCATCACGGGGGTGAACACTGAAGCTTTCTTT.